Listed here are 17 T cell receptor beta chains from one sample, sequenced in a study of patients and donors after allogeneic stem cell transplantation (TCRdb year 2020). Library method: RT-PCR. TCRdb names NextSeq 550 as the instrument used. TCRdb handled the public reads itself, with Q25 trimming in fastp and clone calling in MiXCR, and kept productive beta chains. Identical CDR3 proteins give one entry, which carries the most common genes and DNA. The sample table contains under 200,000 distinct CDR3 sequences; only one count was recorded for 20% to 25% of them. 25% to 30% of the sample is taken by the ten largest. The sequencing sample was made of blood, either unsorted or a sorted T cell fraction (not recorded which). The receptors shown here come from a human donor who was either an allogeneic HSCT recipient or a stem cell or donor lymphocyte infusion donor (not recorded which). It is not recorded whose cells these are; they may come from a transplant donor.

This clonotype was observed a handful of times. The chain combines TRBV20-1 with TRBJ2-7; 9 bases map to TRBD1. Germline assignment: CDR1 DFQATT and CDR2 SNEGSKA (reference sequence). The CDR3 loop spans 16 amino acids. The junction had 13 bases not matched to a gene; V was cut back by 5 bases and J by 2 bases. CDR3 DNA sequence: TGCAGTGCTGCACACAGGGGGCAAGTTACCGCCTACGAGCAGTACTTC. Translated, it gives CSAAHRGQVTAYEQYF.

This chain joins TRBV12-3 or TRBV12-4 and TRBJ2-5; D is possibly TRBD1 (6 bases). V was trimmed by 5 bases and J by 7 bases, leaving 14 bases between them. The CDR3 extends over 13 amino acids. In nucleotides, the CDR3 is TGTGCCAGCAGTAGCACAGGGTACGGGACCCAGTACTTC. It encodes CASSSTGYGTQYF.

The gene calls are TRBV6-1 and TRBJ1-6, with D possibly TRBD1 on 6 matching bases. The CDR3 is made up of 13 amino acids. Trimming pared 2 bases from V and 10 bases from J, leaving 9 bases between. CDR1 is MNHNS and CDR2 is SASEGT in the germline V gene. CDR3 nucleotide sequence: TGTGCCAGCAGTGAAAGGGACAACTCACCCCTCCACTTT. This translates into CASSERDNSPLHF.

In this sample, this clonotype turned up a few times. The rearrangement uses TRBV12-3 or TRBV12-4 and TRBJ1-1; D gene uncertain. Trimming shortened V by 2 bases and J by 3 bases, and 13 bases separated the two germline ends. The CDR3 length is 15 residues. The CDR3 bases are TGTGCCAGCAGTTTATTCGGGGAGGCGGACACTGAAGCTTTCTTT. Amino acid sequence: CASSLFGEADTEAFF.

This chain joins TRBV12-3 or TRBV12-4 and TRBJ2-2; 8 positions agree with TRBD1. The CDR3 extends over 14 amino acids. The ends lost 7 bases at V and 4 bases at J; junction bases unmatched: 5. The CDR3 DNA follows: TGTGCCAGCACCGGGACAGGTTCCACCGGGGAGCTGTTTTTT. It specifies CASTGTGSTGELFF.

Only a few counts were recorded for this clonotype. The J gene is TRBJ1-1, the V gene TRBV3-1; no clear D gene. V was pared by 1 base and J by 11 bases, with 11 bases between. The CDR3 runs to 12 residues. Germline CDR1 LGHDT, CDR2 YNNKEL (reference sequence). The CDR3 reads CASSQVDLEAFF. The CDR3 DNA is TGTGCCAGCAGCCAAGTAGACTTGGAGGCTTTCTTT.

This clonotype came up a few times. The chain couples TRBV20-1 to TRBJ1-5; no definite D call. The V end lost 6 bases, the J end lost 0 bases, and 15 bases lay between the germline ends. In germline, CDR1 is DFQATT, CDR2 SNEGSKA (reference sequence). CDR3 length equals 15 residues. The CDR3 nucleotides are TGCAGTGCCAGTCCCCGAAGGTATAGCAATCAGCCCCAGCATTTT. Protein sequence: CSASPRRYSNQPQHF.

This clonotype was picked up a small number of times. The J gene is TRBJ2-1, the V gene TRBV10-3; D gene ambiguous. Germline lookup yields CDR1 ENHRY and CDR2 SYGVKD. The CDR3 consists of 18 residues. V lost 0 bases to trimming and J lost 7 bases, with 22 bases between them. For the CDR3, the DNA is TGTGCCATCAGTGAGTCCCCCACAACACCGAATCCTTTAAATGAGCAGTTCTTC. Protein product: CAISESPTTPNPLNEQFF.

This clonotype turned up a few times. The chain uses TRBV7-8 and TRBJ2-2; possible D gene TRBD1, 5 bases. There are 15 residues in the CDR3. V was trimmed by 5 bases and J by 2 bases, leaving 12 bases between them. Looked up from germline, CDR1 is SGHVS and CDR2 is FQNEAQ. CDR3 in amino acids: CASSRGTENTGELFF. The CDR3 nucleotides read TGTGCCAGCAGCAGGGGAACAGAAAACACCGGGGAGCTGTTTTTT.

This sequence joins TRBV10-3 and TRBJ2-3, with TRBD1 as a possible D gene (6 bases). V was pared by 8 bases and J by 4 bases, with 22 bases between. Germline assignment: CDR1 ENHRY and CDR2 SYGVKD. The CDR3 covers 16 residues. The CDR3 reads CAIPSPTGKVADTQYF. CDR3 DNA sequence: TGTGCCATCCCCAGCCCCACAGGGAAGGTTGCAGATACGCAGTATTTT.

This clonotype has more than one count but fewer than ten. The chain is built from TRBV9 and TRBJ2-7, with 11 bases aligning to TRBD2. The CDR3 loop spans 16 amino acids. Trimming removed 3 bases from V and 0 bases from J; junction bases left unmatched: 5. Germline assignment: CDR1 SGDLS and CDR2 YYNGEE. Here the CDR3 reads CASSGGLAGSSYEQYF. The CDR3 DNA follows: TGTGCCAGCAGCGGCGGACTAGCGGGTAGCTCCTACGAGCAGTACTTC.

This chain links TRBV12-3 or TRBV12-4 with TRBJ1-6; D is uncertain. V was shortened by 5 bases and J by 14 bases, with 10 bases between the two germline ends. The CDR3 covers 11 residues. The chain's CDR3 is CASSRPGTLHF. The CDR3, as DNA: TGTGCCAGCAGTCGTCCCGGAACCCTCCACTTT.

The V call is TRBV5-1, the J call TRBJ2-2, with D maybe TRBD1 (6 bases). This CDR3 is 15 amino acids long. CDR1 and CDR2 from the germline V gene are SGHRS and YFSETQ. V lost 1 base, J lost 0 bases, and 7 bases lay in between. The CDR3 is CASSLRTANTGELFF. The CDR3 nucleotides are TGCGCCAGCAGCTTGCGGACAGCGAACACCGGGGAGCTGTTTTTT.

The chain joins TRBV12-3 or TRBV12-4 to TRBJ2-5, with a weak D call TRBD1 (5 bases). CDR3 length: 13 residues. V lost 4 bases, J lost 4 bases, and 10 bases lay in between. The CDR3: CASSYQGRETQYF. The CDR3 nucleotides are TGTGCCAGCAGTTACCAGGGTAGAGAGACCCAGTACTTC.

The sample holds a few counts of this clonotype. The chain combines TRBV13 with TRBJ2-1; no clear D gene. The V end was cut by 6 bases, the J end by 3 bases, with 9 bases between. The CDR3 sequence is 13 residues long. The germline V gene encodes CDR1 PRHDT and CDR2 FYEKMQ (reference sequence). CDR3 nucleotides: TGTGCCAGCAGTAGGGTGGGCTACAATGAGCAGTTCTTC. Its protein is CASSRVGYNEQFF.

The chain is built from TRBV7-2 and TRBJ2-3, with 8 bases aligning to TRBD2. The CDR3 runs to 15 residues. V trimming: 3 bases; J trimming: 0 bases; junction bases outside the gene matches: 2. Germline CDR1 SGHTA, CDR2 FQGNSA. The CDR3: CASSFLAGSTDTQYF. The CDR3 coding sequence is TGTGCCAGCAGCTTTTTAGCGGGGAGCACAGATACGCAGTATTTT.

In its sample, this clonotype was seen many times. This rearrangement joins TRBV5-1 to TRBJ2-3; TRBD1 matches 7 bases. V trimming: 0 bases; J trimming: 2 bases; junction bases outside the gene matches: 3. Germline V CDR1 and CDR2: SGHRS, YFSETQ. The CDR3 runs to 15 residues. The CDR3 DNA follows: TGCGCCAGCAGCTTGGAGGGGGCCCCCACAGATACGCAGTATTTT. Translating gives CASSLEGAPTDTQYF.